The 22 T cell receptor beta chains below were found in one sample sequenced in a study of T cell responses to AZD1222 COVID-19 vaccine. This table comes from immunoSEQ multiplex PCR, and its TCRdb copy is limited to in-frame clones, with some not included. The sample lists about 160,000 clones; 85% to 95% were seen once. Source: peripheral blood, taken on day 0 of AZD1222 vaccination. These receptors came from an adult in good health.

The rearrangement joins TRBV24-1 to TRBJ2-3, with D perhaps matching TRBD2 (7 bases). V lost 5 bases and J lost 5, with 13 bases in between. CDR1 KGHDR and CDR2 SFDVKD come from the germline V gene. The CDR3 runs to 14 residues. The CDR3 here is CATSVGGAKDTQYF. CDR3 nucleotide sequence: TGTGCCACCAGTGTTGGGGGGGCGAAAGATACGCAGTATTTT.

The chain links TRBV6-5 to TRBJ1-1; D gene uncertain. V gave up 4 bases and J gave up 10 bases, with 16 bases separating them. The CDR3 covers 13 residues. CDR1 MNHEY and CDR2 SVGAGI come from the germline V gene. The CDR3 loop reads CASSSPWAPGAFF. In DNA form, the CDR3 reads TGTGCCAGCAGTTCCCCCTGGGCGCCTGGAGCTTTCTTT.

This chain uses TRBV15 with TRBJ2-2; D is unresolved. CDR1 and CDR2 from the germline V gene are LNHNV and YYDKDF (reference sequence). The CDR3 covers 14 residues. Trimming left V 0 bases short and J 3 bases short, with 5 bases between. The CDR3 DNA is TGTGCCACCAGCAGAGATCGGGACACCGGGGAGCTGTTTTTT. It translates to CATSRDRDTGELFF.

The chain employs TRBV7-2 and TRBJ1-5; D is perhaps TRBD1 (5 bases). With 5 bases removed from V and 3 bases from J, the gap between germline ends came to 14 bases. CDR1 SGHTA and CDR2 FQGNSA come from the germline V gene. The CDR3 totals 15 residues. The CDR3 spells CASSPPRQLNQPQHF. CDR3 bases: TGTGCCAGCAGCCCCCCCCGACAGCTCAATCAGCCCCAGCATTTT.

The CDR3 region has the DNA TGTGCCAGCAGCTTAGGCCCTCAAGAGCCCCAGCATTTT. Translation: CASSLGPQEPQHF. The chain employs TRBV7-2 and TRBJ1-5, with D unclear. Germline CDR1 reads SGHTA; CDR2 reads FQGNSA. Trimming removed 1 base from V and 8 bases from J, with 9 bases in between. The CDR3 length is 13 residues. Supplemented by reference TRBV7-2 and TRBJ1-5, the full variable domain reads GAGVSQSPSNKVTEKGKDVELRCDPISGHTALYWYRQSLGQGLEFLIYFQGNSAPDKSGLPSDRFSAERTGGSVSTLTIQRTQQEDSAVYLCASSLGPQEPQHFGDGTRLSIL.

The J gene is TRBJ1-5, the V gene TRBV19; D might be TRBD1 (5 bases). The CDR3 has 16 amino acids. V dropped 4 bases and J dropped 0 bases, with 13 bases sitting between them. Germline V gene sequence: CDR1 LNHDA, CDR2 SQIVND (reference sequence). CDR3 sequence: CASSSRQFYSNQPQHF. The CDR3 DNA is TGTGCCAGTAGTAGCCGACAGTTCTATAGCAATCAGCCCCAGCATTTT.

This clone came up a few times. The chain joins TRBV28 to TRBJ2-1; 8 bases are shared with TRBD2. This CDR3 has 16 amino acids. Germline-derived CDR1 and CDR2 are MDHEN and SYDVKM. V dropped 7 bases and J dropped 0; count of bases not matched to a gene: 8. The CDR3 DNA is TGTGCCAGCATCGCTCCCGGGACTAGCTCCTACAATGAGCAGTTCTTC. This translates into CASIAPGTSSYNEQFF.

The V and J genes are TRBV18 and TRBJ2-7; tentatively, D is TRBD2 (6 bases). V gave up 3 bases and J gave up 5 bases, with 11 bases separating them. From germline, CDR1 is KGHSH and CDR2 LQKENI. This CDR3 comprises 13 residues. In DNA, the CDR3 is TGTGCCAGCTCACCTCGGAGGGATAACGAGCAGTACTTC. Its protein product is CASSPRRDNEQYF.

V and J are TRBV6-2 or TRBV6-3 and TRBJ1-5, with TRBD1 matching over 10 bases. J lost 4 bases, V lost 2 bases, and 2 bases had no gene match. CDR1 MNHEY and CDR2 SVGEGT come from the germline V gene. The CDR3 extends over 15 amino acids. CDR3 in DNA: TGTGCCAGCAGTTACAGACAGGGGGCTAATCAGCCCCAGCATTTT. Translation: CASSYRQGANQPQHF.

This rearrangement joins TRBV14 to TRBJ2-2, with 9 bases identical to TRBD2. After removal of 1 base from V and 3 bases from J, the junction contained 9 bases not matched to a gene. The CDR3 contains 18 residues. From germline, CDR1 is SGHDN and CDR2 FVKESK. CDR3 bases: TGTGCCAGCAGCCAAGCCAAGGGTAGCGGGAGATACACCGGGGAGCTGTTTTTT. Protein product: CASSQAKGSGRYTGELFF.

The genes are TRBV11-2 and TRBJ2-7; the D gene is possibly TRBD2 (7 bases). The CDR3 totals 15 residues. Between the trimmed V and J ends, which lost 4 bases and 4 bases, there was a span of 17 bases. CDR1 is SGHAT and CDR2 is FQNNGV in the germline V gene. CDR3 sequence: CASSSEPGGEYEQYF. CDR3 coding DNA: TGTGCCAGCAGCTCTGAACCGGGGGGCGAGTACGAGCAGTACTTC. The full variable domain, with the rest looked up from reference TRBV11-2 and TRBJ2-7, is EAGVAQSPRYKIIEKRQSVAFWCNPISGHATLYWYQQILGQGPKLLIQFQNNGVVDDSQLPKDRFSAERLKGVDSTLKIQPAKLEDSAVYLCASSSEPGGEYEQYFGPGTRLTVT.

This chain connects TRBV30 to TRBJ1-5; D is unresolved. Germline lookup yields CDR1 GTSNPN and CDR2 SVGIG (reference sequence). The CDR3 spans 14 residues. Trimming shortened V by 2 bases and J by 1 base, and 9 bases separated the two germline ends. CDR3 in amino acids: CAWSYGVSNQPQHF. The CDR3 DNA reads TGTGCCTGGAGTTATGGTGTCAGCAATCAGCCCCAGCATTTT.

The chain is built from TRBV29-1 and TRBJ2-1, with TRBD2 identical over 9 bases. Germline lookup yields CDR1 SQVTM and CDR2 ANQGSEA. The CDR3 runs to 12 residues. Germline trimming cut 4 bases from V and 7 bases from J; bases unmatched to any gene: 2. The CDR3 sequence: CSVGLAGNEQFF. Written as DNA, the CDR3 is TGCAGCGTTGGGCTAGCGGGAAATGAGCAGTTCTTC.

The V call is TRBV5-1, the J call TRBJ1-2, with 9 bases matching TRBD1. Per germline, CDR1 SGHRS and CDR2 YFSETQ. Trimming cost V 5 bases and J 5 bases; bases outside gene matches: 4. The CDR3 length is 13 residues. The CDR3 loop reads CASSATGGYGYTF. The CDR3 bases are TGCGCCAGCAGTGCGACAGGGGGTTATGGCTACACCTTC.

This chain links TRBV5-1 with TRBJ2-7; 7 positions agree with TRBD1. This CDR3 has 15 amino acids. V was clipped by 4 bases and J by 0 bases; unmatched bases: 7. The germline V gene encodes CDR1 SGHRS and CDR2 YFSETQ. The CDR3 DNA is TGCGCCAGCAGCGTTGGGACAGCTGACTCCTACGAGCAGTACTTC. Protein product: CASSVGTADSYEQYF.

The DNA of the CDR3 is TGTGCCACCAGCAGAGATAAGGGATATGAAAAACTGTTTTTT. Amino acids: CATSRDKGYEKLFF. The chain joins TRBV15 to TRBJ1-4; D gene ambiguous. Germline CDR1 reads LNHNV; CDR2 reads YYDKDF (reference sequence). V was trimmed by 0 bases and J by 6 bases, leaving 8 bases between them. The CDR3 has 14 amino acids.

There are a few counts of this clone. The CDR3 region has the DNA TGTGCCAGCAGCTCGGCTAGCGGGTCGGGGGAGCAGTACTTC. Amino acid sequence: CASSSASGSGEQYF. V and J are TRBV3-1 (or the pseudogene TRBV3-2) and TRBJ2-7; 8 bases map to TRBD2. V shed 5 bases and J 7 bases; nucleotides not matched to a gene: 10. CDR1 and CDR2 (germline): LGHDT, YNNKEL (reference sequence). The CDR3 has 14 residues.

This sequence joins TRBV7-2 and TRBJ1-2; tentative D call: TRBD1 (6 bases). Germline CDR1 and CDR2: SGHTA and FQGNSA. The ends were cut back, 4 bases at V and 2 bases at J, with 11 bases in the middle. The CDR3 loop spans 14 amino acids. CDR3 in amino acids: CASSSQTGNYGYTF. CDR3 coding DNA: TGTGCCAGCAGCTCACAAACAGGGAACTATGGCTACACCTTC.

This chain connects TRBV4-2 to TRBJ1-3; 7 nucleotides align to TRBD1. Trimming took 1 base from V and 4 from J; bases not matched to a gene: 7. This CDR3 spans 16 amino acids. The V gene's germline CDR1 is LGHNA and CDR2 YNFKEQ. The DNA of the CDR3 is TGTGCCAGCAGCCAAGTTGCCTTGACAGGGGGAAACACCATATATTTT. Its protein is CASSQVALTGGNTIYF.

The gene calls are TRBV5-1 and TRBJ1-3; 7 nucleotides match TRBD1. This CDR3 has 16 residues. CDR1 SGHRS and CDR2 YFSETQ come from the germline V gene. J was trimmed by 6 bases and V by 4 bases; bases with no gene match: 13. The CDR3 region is CASSLNRQGDENTIYF. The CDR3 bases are TGCGCCAGCAGCCTGAACAGACAGGGAGATGAAAACACCATATATTTT.

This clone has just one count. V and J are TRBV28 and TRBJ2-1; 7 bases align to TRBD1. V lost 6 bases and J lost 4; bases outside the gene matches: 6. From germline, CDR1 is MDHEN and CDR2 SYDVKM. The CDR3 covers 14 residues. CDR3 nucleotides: TGTGCCAGCAGGGAGCCGGGACAGTACAATGAGCAGTTCTTC. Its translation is CASREPGQYNEQFF.

DNA of the CDR3: TGCAGTGCTAGTCCAGCCTACGAGCAGTACTTC. Translation gives CSASPAYEQYF. The rearrangement links TRBV20-1 to TRBJ2-7; unclear D gene. V was clipped by 3 bases and J by 2 bases, with 5 bases between them. Germline CDR1 and CDR2: DFQATT and SNEGSKA (reference sequence). CDR3 size: 11 residues.